What follows are 24 T cell receptor beta chains derived from one specimen sequenced in a study of blood T cell repertoires in COVID-19. Method: immunoSEQ multiplex PCR; TCRdb's copy keeps in-frame clones and lacks some. This table has roughly 180,000 clones, roughly 79% appearing once. The sample taken for sequencing was peripheral blood. Source of these receptors: a woman in her thirties or forties with COVID-19, enrolled during active disease.

V and J are TRBV7-8 and TRBJ1-2; 11 nucleotides match TRBD1. Per germline, CDR1 SGHVS and CDR2 FQNEAQ. The V and J ends lost 2 bases and 7 bases, in that order; junction bases with no gene match: 12. This CDR3 contains 17 residues. CDR3 sequence (DNA): TGTGCCAGCAGCTTACAAAGGACAGGGGGCGCGAGAAGTGGCTACACCTTC. Translated: CASSLQRTGGARSGYTF. Full variable domain (rest looked up from reference TRBV7-8 and TRBJ1-2): GAGVSQSPRYKVAKRGQDVALRCDPISGHVSLFWYQQALGQGPEFLTYFQNEAQLDKSGLPSDRFFAERPEGSVSTLKIQRTQQEDSAVYLCASSLQRTGGARSGYTFGSGTRLTVV.

The chain is built from TRBV18 and TRBJ1-5; D unresolved. The CDR3 covers 14 residues. CDR1 and CDR2 from the germline V gene are KGHSH and LQKENI. V was cut by 3 bases and J by 4 bases, with 10 bases left in between. The CDR3 loop is CASSPRGENQPQHF. CDR3 nucleotides: TGTGCCAGCTCACCCCGAGGTGAAAATCAGCCCCAGCATTTT.

This chain joins TRBV27 and TRBJ1-1, with a possible D match to TRBD1 (6 bases). The CDR3 runs to 15 residues. The V gene's germline CDR1 is MNHEY and CDR2 SMNVEV (reference sequence). Trimming shortened V by 2 bases and J by 7 bases, and 17 bases separated the two germline ends. The CDR3 nucleotides are TGTGCCAGCAGTTTAACTCCTTTGGGGGCGCGTGAAGCTTTCTTT. This gives the protein CASSLTPLGAREAFF.

The chain carries TRBV19 and TRBJ2-5; 9 bases are shared with TRBD1. Germline CDR1 and CDR2: LNHDA and SQIVND (reference sequence). V lost 3 bases, J lost 1 base, and 12 bases stayed unmatched. The CDR3 loop spans 18 amino acids. The CDR3 is CASSIFPSDRGFQETQYF. For the CDR3, the DNA is TGTGCCAGTAGTATCTTTCCATCGGACAGGGGATTCCAAGAGACCCAGTACTTC.

The chain carries TRBV6-1 and TRBJ1-1; weak D call: TRBD1 (6 bases). Trimming removed 2 bases at V and 0 bases at J, with 13 bases between. The CDR3 totals 16 residues. The germline V gene encodes CDR1 MNHNS and CDR2 SASEGT. DNA for the CDR3: TGTGCCAGCAGTGAATTGGGGGCCGGGGTGAACACTGAAGCTTTCTTT. Translated: CASSELGAGVNTEAFF.

This clone has only a few counts. The chain recombines TRBV6-1 with TRBJ2-7; 7 nucleotides agree with TRBD1. Germline V gene data show CDR1 as MNHNS and CDR2 as SASEGT. The CDR3 totals 15 residues. The ends lost 1 base at V and 1 base at J; junction bases unmatched: 4. The CDR3 region is CASSEEQGQSYEQYV. CDR3 nucleotide sequence: TGTGCCAGCAGTGAAGAGCAGGGACAGTCCTACGAGCAGTACGTC.

This CDR3 is CASRPIQGVSSPLHF. CDR3 bases: TGTGCCAGCAGACCAATACAGGGGGTTAGTTCACCCCTCCACTTT. This chain uses TRBV2 with TRBJ1-6, with 8 nucleotides matching TRBD1. This CDR3 is built from 15 residues. Germline values: CDR1 SNHLY, CDR2 FYNNEI. V dropped 6 bases and J dropped 9; count of bases not matched to a gene: 10.

This clone appeared a few times. J is TRBJ2-3 and V is TRBV3-1 (or the pseudogene TRBV3-2); D call uncertain. Trimming took off 2 bases at V and 4 bases at J, with 7 bases between the two ends. CDR3 length: 13 residues. CDR1 and CDR2 from the germline V gene are LGHDT and YNNKEL (reference sequence). The DNA of the CDR3 is TGTGCCAGCAGCCAAATTCGCGCAGATACGCAGTATTTT. This codes for CASSQIRADTQYF.

This chain connects TRBV14 to TRBJ2-1, with D possibly matching TRBD2 (5 bases). CDR3 size: 13 residues. Trimming took 0 bases from V and 9 from J, leaving 9 bases between them. Germline CDR1 is SGHDN and CDR2 is FVKESK. CDR3 nucleotides: TGTGCCAGCAGCCAAGATCTAGCTGGTGAGCAGTTCTTC. The encoded protein is CASSQDLAGEQFF. Using reference TRBV14 and TRBJ2-1 for the parts outside the CDR3, the full variable domain is EAGVTQFPSHSVIEKGQTVTLRCDPISGHDNLYWYRRVMGKEIKFLLHFVKESKQDESGMPNNRFLAERTGGTYSTLKVQPAELEDSGVYFCASSQDLAGEQFFGPGTRLTVL.

The chain has TRBV7-8 and TRBJ2-7; 7 bases map to TRBD2. The CDR3 runs to 14 residues. Per germline, CDR1 SGHVS and CDR2 FQNEAQ. With V trimmed by 6 bases and J by 6 bases, 11 bases remained unmatched. CDR3 protein: CASSHGLDWGEQYF. CDR3 DNA sequence: TGTGCCAGCAGTCATGGACTAGACTGGGGCGAGCAGTACTTC.

The chain's CDR3 is CASRPLGSANYGYTF. The CDR3 bases are TGTGCCAGTAGGCCCCTAGGTTCAGCTAACTATGGCTACACCTTC. This rearrangement joins TRBV19 to TRBJ1-2; no clear D gene. The CDR3 is 15 residues long. In germline, CDR1 is LNHDA, CDR2 SQIVND (reference sequence). V dropped 6 bases and J dropped 0 bases, with 14 bases sitting between them. The full variable domain, completed using reference TRBV19 and TRBJ1-2, is DGGITQSPKYLFRKEGQNVTLSCEQNLNHDAMYWYRQDPGQGLRLIYYSQIVNDFQKGDIAEGYSVSREKKESFPLTVTSAQKNPTAFYLCASRPLGSANYGYTFGSGTRLTVV.

The chain is built from TRBV5-8 and TRBJ2-1, with TRBD2 matching 7 bases. The CDR3 has 15 amino acids. Germline V gives CDR1 SGHTS, CDR2 YDEGEE. V gave up 4 bases and J gave up 2 bases; unmatched junction bases: 6. CDR3 DNA sequence: TGTGCCAGCAGCGGACGAAGCGGGGCCTACAATGAGCAGTTCTTC. Translating gives CASSGRSGAYNEQFF.

The chain recombines TRBV12-5 with TRBJ2-3; 12 nucleotides agree with TRBD2. Germline V gene data show CDR1 as LGHNT and CDR2 as FRNRAP. CDR3 length equals 16 residues. V lost 2 bases to trimming and J lost 2 bases; unmatched junction nucleotides: 2. CDR3 sequence: CASGLTSGGFTDTQYF. For the CDR3, the DNA is TGTGCTAGTGGTTTGACTAGCGGGGGGTTCACAGATACGCAGTATTTT.

This rearrangement joins TRBV30 to TRBJ1-2, with TRBD1 matching over 11 bases. CDR1 GTSNPN and CDR2 SVGIG come from the germline V gene (reference sequence). This CDR3 is 19 amino acids long. The trim removed 0 bases at V and 4 bases at J, leaving 16 bases unmatched. The CDR3 is CAWSVPPFHGDRGAYGYTF. CDR3 nucleotide sequence: TGTGCCTGGAGTGTACCCCCCTTCCATGGGGACAGGGGGGCCTATGGCTACACCTTC.

This sequence joins TRBV5-1 and TRBJ1-5; D is uncertain. The V and J ends lost 1 base and 1 base respectively, with 9 bases between them. The germline V gene has CDR1 SGHRS and CDR2 YFSETQ. CDR3 length equals 15 residues. Here the CDR3 reads CASSLLPGSNQPQHF. CDR3 coding DNA: TGCGCCAGCAGCTTGCTTCCGGGGAGCAATCAGCCCCAGCATTTT.

The J gene is TRBJ2-2, the V gene TRBV2; D remains ambiguous. V gave up 7 bases and J gave up 3 bases, with 9 bases separating them. This CDR3 is 13 amino acids long. Germline CDR1 and CDR2: SNHLY and FYNNEI. CDR3 residues: CASKYSDTGELFF. In DNA form, the CDR3 reads TGTGCCAGCAAATATTCGGACACCGGGGAGCTGTTTTTT.

The chain couples TRBV20-1 to TRBJ2-1, with D possibly being TRBD1 (6 bases). The CDR3 loop spans 14 amino acids. V dropped 3 bases and J dropped 15 bases, with 24 bases sitting between them. Germline-derived CDR1 and CDR2 are DFQATT and SNEGSKA (reference sequence). Here the CDR3 reads CSASRGQNGYALFF. In DNA form, the CDR3 reads TGCAGTGCTAGTCGGGGACAAAACGGGTACGCGTTGTTCTTC.

V gene TRBV9 combines with J gene TRBJ2-1, with TRBD2 matching 13 bases. Losses at the gene ends were 4 bases for V and 7 bases for J; bases not matched to a gene: 5. The CDR3 length is 15 residues. Per germline, CDR1 SGDLS and CDR2 YYNGEE. As DNA, the CDR3 is TGTGCCAGCAGCCCCGGGACTAGCGGGATTAATGAGCAGTTCTTC. Amino acid sequence: CASSPGTSGINEQFF.

This clone was seen a single time. The chain uses TRBV19 and TRBJ2-7; D might be TRBD2 (6 bases). Germline CDR1 is LNHDA and CDR2 is SQIVND (reference sequence). This CDR3 has 15 amino acids. Trimming left V 6 bases short and J 0 bases short, with 15 bases between. The CDR3 nucleotides read TGTGCCAGTAGCACTCGGGACTTACCCTCCTACGAGCAGTACTTC. It codes for CASSTRDLPSYEQYF.

The rearrangement uses TRBV3-1 (or the pseudogene TRBV3-2) and TRBJ1-2, with 8 bases that match TRBD1. J lost 4 bases, V lost 2 bases, and 9 bases had no gene match. The CDR3 is made up of 16 amino acids. CDR1 and CDR2 from the germline V gene are LGHDT and YNNKEL (reference sequence). The CDR3 protein is CASSQKGQGGGYGYTF. The CDR3 DNA follows: TGTGCCAGCAGCCAAAAAGGACAGGGAGGGGGCTATGGCTACACCTTC.

The chain employs TRBV18 and TRBJ1-2; 8 nucleotides line up with TRBD1. CDR1 is KGHSH, CDR2 LQKENI, per germline. This CDR3 is built from 13 residues. Germline trimming cut 3 bases from V and 4 bases from J; bases unmatched to any gene: 1. The chain's CDR3 is CASSPGTGYGYTF. Written as DNA, the CDR3 is TGTGCCAGCTCACCTGGGACAGGCTATGGCTACACCTTC.

The chain has TRBV3-1 (or the pseudogene TRBV3-2) and TRBJ2-1; D not resolved. CDR1 LGHDT and CDR2 YNNKEL come from the germline V gene (reference sequence). V lost 0 bases and J lost 6, with 6 bases in between. The CDR3 has 13 residues. The CDR3 protein is CASSQDRSNEQFF. The CDR3 DNA sequence: TGTGCCAGCAGCCAAGATAGAAGCAATGAGCAGTTCTTC.

The rearrangement links TRBV18 to TRBJ1-4, with D perhaps TRBD1 (5 bases). V lost 5 bases, J lost 0 bases, and 13 bases lay in between. The CDR3 is 16 amino acids. Germline CDR1 KGHSH, CDR2 LQKENI. Here the CDR3 DNA reads TGTGCCAGCTCAACAACTCAAGGGGCAACTAATGAAAAACTGTTTTTT. Amino acid sequence: CASSTTQGATNEKLFF.

The V call is TRBV15, the J call TRBJ2-2; D unresolved. Trimming left V 3 bases short and J 0 bases short, with 5 bases between. The CDR3 covers 14 residues. Germline V gene lookup returns CDR1 LNHNV and CDR2 YYDKDF (reference sequence). The CDR3 nucleotides are TGTGCCACCAGCAGGTACACGAACACCGGGGAGCTGTTTTTT. Protein: CATSRYTNTGELFF. The full variable domain, with the rest looked up from reference TRBV15 and TRBJ2-2, is DAMVIQNPRYQVTQFGKPVTLSCSQTLNHNVMYWYQQKSSQAPKLLFHYYDKDFNNEADTPDNFQSRRPNTSFCFLDIRSPGLGDTAMYLCATSRYTNTGELFFGEGSRLTVL.